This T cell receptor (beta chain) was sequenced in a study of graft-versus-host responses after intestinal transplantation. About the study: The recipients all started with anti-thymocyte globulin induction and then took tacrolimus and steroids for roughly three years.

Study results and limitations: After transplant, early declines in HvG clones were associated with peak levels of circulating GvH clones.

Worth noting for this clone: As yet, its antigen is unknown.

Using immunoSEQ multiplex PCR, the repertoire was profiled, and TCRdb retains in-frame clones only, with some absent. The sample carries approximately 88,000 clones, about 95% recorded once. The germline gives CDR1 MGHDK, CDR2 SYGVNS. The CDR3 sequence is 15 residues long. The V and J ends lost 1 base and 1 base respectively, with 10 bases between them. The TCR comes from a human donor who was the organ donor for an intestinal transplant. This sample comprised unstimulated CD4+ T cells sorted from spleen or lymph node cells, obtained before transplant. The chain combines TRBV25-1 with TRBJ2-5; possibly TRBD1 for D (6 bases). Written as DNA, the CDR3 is TGTGCCAGCAGTGAATTGCAGGGGTTCCAAGAGACCCAGTACTTC. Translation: CASSELQGFQETQYF.